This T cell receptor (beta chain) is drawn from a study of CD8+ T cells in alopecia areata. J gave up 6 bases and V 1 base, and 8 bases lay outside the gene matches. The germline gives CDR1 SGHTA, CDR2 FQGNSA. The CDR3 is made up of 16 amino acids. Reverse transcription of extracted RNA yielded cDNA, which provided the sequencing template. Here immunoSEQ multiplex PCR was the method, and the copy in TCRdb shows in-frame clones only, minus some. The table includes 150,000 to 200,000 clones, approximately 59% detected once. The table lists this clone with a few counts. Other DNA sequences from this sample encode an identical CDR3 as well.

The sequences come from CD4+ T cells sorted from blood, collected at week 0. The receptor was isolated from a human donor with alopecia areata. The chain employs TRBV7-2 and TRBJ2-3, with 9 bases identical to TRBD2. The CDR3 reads CASSLDSRRGGDTQYF. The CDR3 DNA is TGTGCCAGCAGCTTAGATTCCCGGCGGGGGGGCGATACGCAGTATTTT.